The next 9 T cell receptor beta chains were all read from a single sample in a study of OX40 agonist ivuxolimab in advanced cancers. Assay used: immunoSEQ multiplex PCR; TCRdb lists only in-frame clones, some missing. The data contain under 80,000 clones, more than 90% of them seen just once; the ten biggest clones take up under 10%. This material consisted of CD4+ or CD8+ T cells sorted from blood, taken in a trial of the OX40 agonist ivuxolimab. The receptors derive from an adult with an advanced solid tumor such as melanoma, head and neck, liver or kidney cancer.

This chain links TRBV6-6 with TRBJ2-3; D is unclear. CDR1 is MNHNY, CDR2 SVGAGI, per germline (reference sequence). Trimming left V 2 bases short and J 2 bases short, with 11 bases between. This CDR3 has 15 residues. The CDR3 nucleotides are TGTGCCAGCAGTTACGGGGTTTTCGTCACAGATACGCAGTATTTT. It yields the protein CASSYGVFVTDTQYF.

This chain connects TRBV5-6 to TRBJ1-4; D is possibly TRBD1 (6 bases). The CDR3 spans 17 residues. Trimming cost V 4 bases and J 10 bases, with 26 bases left between them. Germline V gene sequence: CDR1 SGHDT, CDR2 YYEEEE. CDR3 residues: CASSPGVDWTTRGKLFF. The CDR3 DNA follows: TGTGCCAGCAGCCCAGGGGTGGATTGGACCACAAGAGGAAAACTGTTTTTT.

The chain links TRBV7-6 to TRBJ2-4; D possibly corresponds to TRBD1 (6 bases). V was trimmed by 1 base and J by 0 bases, leaving 7 bases between them. CDR3 length equals 15 residues. Germline V gene sequence: CDR1 SGHVS, CDR2 FNYEAQ. The CDR3 DNA follows: TGTGCCAGCAGCTTAGGGGGGCTAGCCAAAAACATTCAGTACTTC. It codes for CASSLGGLAKNIQYF.

The rearrangement links TRBV29-1 to TRBJ2-1; 7 bases map to TRBD2. Germline-derived CDR1 and CDR2 are SQVTM and ANQGSEA. Trimming took 5 bases from V and 10 from J; bases not matched to a gene: 8. The CDR3 totals 12 residues. The chain's CDR3 is CSVRASGQEQFF. The CDR3 region has the DNA TGCAGCGTTAGGGCTAGCGGTCAGGAGCAGTTCTTC.

The CDR3 region is CASSEGRWLFF. CDR3 DNA: TGTGCCAGCAGTGAAGGGCGCTGGCTGTTTTTT. The gene calls are TRBV2 and TRBJ1-4, with D uncertain. Germline V gene data show CDR1 as SNHLY and CDR2 as FYNNEI. The CDR3 is 11 amino acids. V was shortened by 1 base and J by 14 bases, with 8 bases between the two germline ends.

The sample holds one count of this clone. The CDR3 loop is CAWTGGNEKLFF. The CDR3 DNA is TGTGCCTGGACCGGTGGGAATGAAAAACTGTTTTTT. The V gene is TRBV30, the J gene TRBJ1-4; D call uncertain. There are 12 residues in the CDR3. The germline CDR1 and CDR2 sequences are GTSNPN and SVGIG (reference sequence). Trimming shortened V by 4 bases and J by 5 bases, and 8 bases separated the two germline ends.

In its sample, this clone is medium-sized. The genes are TRBV6-5 and TRBJ2-7, with TRBD2 as a possible D gene (7 bases). Germline V CDR1 and CDR2: MNHEY, SVGAGI. This CDR3 region has 16 residues. V dropped 3 bases and J dropped 4 bases, with 19 bases sitting between them. This CDR3 is CASSYNRGAFGYEQYF. The CDR3 DNA reads TGTGCCAGCAGTTATAATCGGGGGGCATTCGGATACGAGCAGTACTTC.

This clone appeared once. The rearrangement uses TRBV5-6 and TRBJ1-2, with D hard to call. Germline V gene lookup returns CDR1 SGHDT and CDR2 YYEEEE. The CDR3 covers 16 residues. With 0 bases removed from V and 6 bases from J, the gap between germline ends came to 18 bases. The CDR3 sequence: CASSLAEGLMRDGYTF. The CDR3 DNA follows: TGTGCCAGCAGCTTGGCGGAAGGGTTAATGAGGGATGGCTACACCTTC. Looking up the rest from reference TRBV5-6 and TRBJ1-2 gives the full variable domain: DAGVTQSPTHLIKTRGQQVTLRCSPKSGHDTVSWYQQALGQGPQFIFQYYEEEERQRGNFPDRFSGHQFPNYSSELNVNALLLGDSALYLCASSLAEGLMRDGYTFGSGTRLTVV.

This chain connects TRBV19 to TRBJ1-1, with a weak D call TRBD1 (6 bases). CDR3 length equals 17 residues. Germline CDR1 and CDR2: LNHDA and SQIVND (reference sequence). V was trimmed by 3 bases and J by 0 bases, leaving 17 bases between them. The CDR3 here is CASSIALDSAVNTEAFF. The CDR3 DNA sequence: TGTGCCAGTAGTATCGCCCTGGACAGCGCTGTGAACACTGAAGCTTTCTTT.